This entry lists 7 T cell receptor beta chains sequenced from one sample in a study of beta chain features in type 1 diabetes. Reverse transcription of all isolated RNA meant that expressed TCRB transcripts were sequenced. The repertoire was sequenced with immunoSEQ multiplex PCR; TCRdb's copy has only in-frame clones and lacks some. Of 450,000 to 600,000 clones in the sample, approximately 30% were seen once. The sample taken for sequencing was naive CD4+ T cells from blood. These receptors were obtained from a man aged 18 to 29 in good health.

The CDR3 here is CASSLTEWQSYEQYF. The CDR3 DNA is TGTGCCAGCAGCTTAACCGAGTGGCAGAGCTACGAGCAGTACTTC. The chain uses TRBV27 and TRBJ2-7; D unresolved. V dropped 6 bases and J dropped 3 bases, with 18 bases sitting between them. Germline V lookup: CDR1 MNHEY, CDR2 SMNVEV (reference sequence). This CDR3 has 15 residues.

This clone turned up a few times. The rearrangement links TRBV30 to TRBJ2-7, with TRBD2 identical over 14 bases. The CDR3 totals 16 residues. Germline V gene lookup returns CDR1 GTSNPN and CDR2 SVGIG (reference sequence). V gave up 8 bases and J gave up 3 bases; unmatched junction bases: 12. DNA of the CDR3: TGTGCCCGCGACTACGGGACTAGCGGGAGTATCTACGAGCAGTACTTC. Translated: CARDYGTSGSIYEQYF.

V gene TRBV7-9 combines with J gene TRBJ2-6; 8 nucleotides agree with TRBD1. Germline values: CDR1 SEHNR, CDR2 FQNEAQ (reference sequence). The CDR3 contains 17 residues. Losses at the gene ends were 1 base for V and 1 base for J; bases not matched to a gene: 3. CDR3 sequence reads: CASSLGTGYSGANVLTF. CDR3 bases: TGTGCCAGCAGCTTAGGGACAGGGTATTCTGGGGCCAACGTCCTGACTTTC.

This chain connects TRBV7-9 to TRBJ2-7; TRBD2 aligns across 11 bases. Losses at the gene ends were 2 bases for V and 4 bases for J; bases not matched to a gene: 7. The CDR3 extends over 16 amino acids. Germline CDR1 and CDR2: SEHNR and FQNEAQ (reference sequence). The CDR3 DNA reads TGTGCCAGCAGCTTAAGAGGAACTAGCGGGAGATACGAGCAGTACTTC. It encodes CASSLRGTSGRYEQYF.

This clone was picked up a small number of times. This chain links TRBV29-1 with TRBJ1-2, with D perhaps matching TRBD1 (5 bases). This CDR3 has 11 amino acids. The germline V gene has CDR1 SQVTM and CDR2 ANQGSEA. The V and J ends lost 4 bases and 4 bases respectively, with 7 bases between them. The DNA for the CDR3 is TGCAGCGTTGGGAGGGGCTATGGCTACACCTTC. Protein sequence: CSVGRGYGYTF.

This clone was counted a few times. Additional DNA sequences in this sample encode the identical CDR3. This chain connects TRBV5-1 to TRBJ2-5; perhaps TRBD2 as D (5 bases). There are 13 residues in the CDR3. The V and J ends lost 0 bases and 4 bases respectively, with 7 bases between them. Germline V gene data show CDR1 as SGHRS and CDR2 as YFSETQ. CDR3 residues: CASSLAGRETQYF. In DNA, the CDR3 is TGCGCCAGCAGCTTGGCGGGGAGAGAGACCCAGTACTTC.

The rearrangement links TRBV5-1 to TRBJ1-5; D unclear. The CDR3 has 13 residues. Germline V lookup: CDR1 SGHRS, CDR2 YFSETQ. Trimming stripped 1 base from V and 2 bases from J, with 4 bases between. The CDR3 region has the DNA TGCGCCAGCAGCTTGAGAGGCAATCAGCCCCAGCATTTT. Its translation: CASSLRGNQPQHF.